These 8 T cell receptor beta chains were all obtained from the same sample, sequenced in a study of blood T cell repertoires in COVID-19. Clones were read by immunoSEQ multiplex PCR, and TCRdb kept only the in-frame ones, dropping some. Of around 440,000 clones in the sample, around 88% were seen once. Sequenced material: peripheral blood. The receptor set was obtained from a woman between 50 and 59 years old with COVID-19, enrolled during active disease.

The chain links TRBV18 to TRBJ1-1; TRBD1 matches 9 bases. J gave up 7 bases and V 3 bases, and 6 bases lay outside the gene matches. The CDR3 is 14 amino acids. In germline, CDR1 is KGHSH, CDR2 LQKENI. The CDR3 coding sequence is TGTGCCAGCTCACCCGACAGGGGGGAAAATGAAGCTTTCTTT. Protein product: CASSPDRGENEAFF.

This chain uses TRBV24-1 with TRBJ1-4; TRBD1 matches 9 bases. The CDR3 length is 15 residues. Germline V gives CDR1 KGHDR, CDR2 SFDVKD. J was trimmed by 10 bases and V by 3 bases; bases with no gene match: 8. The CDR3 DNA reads TGTGCCACCAGTGATCCGGGACAGGGTAAAGGAAAACTGTTTTTT. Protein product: CATSDPGQGKGKLFF.

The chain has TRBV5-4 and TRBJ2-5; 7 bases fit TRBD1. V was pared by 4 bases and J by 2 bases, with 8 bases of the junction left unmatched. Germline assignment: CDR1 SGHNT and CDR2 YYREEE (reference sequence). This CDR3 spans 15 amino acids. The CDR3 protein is CASSIGGWGQETQYF. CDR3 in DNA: TGTGCCAGCAGCATAGGGGGCTGGGGGCAAGAGACCCAGTACTTC.

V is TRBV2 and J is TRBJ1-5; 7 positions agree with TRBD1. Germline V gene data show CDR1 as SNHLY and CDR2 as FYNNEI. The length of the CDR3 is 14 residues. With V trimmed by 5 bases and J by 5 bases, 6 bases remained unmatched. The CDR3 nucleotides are TGTGCCAGCAGTACTGGCACAGGGGATCAGCCCCAGCATTTT. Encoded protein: CASSTGTGDQPQHF. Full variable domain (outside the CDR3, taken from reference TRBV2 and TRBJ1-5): EPEVTQTPSHQVTQMGQEVILRCVPISNHLYFYWYRQILGQKVEFLVSFYNNEISEKSEIFDDQFSVERPDGSNFTLKIRSTKLEDSAMYFCASSTGTGDQPQHFGDGTRLSIL.

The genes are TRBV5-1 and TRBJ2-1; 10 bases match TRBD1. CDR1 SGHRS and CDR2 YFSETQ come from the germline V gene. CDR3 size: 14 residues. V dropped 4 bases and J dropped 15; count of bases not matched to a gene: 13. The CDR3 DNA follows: TGCGCCAGCAGCCCGGGACAGGGGAGGGAGGGTCGGTTCTTC. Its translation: CASSPGQGREGRFF.

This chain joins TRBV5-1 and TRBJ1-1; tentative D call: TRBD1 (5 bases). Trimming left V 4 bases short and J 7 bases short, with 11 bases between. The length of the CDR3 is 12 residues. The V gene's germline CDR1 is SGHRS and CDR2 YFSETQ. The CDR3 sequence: CASSLDRIEAFF. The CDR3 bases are TGCGCCAGCAGCCTCGACAGAATTGAAGCTTTCTTT.

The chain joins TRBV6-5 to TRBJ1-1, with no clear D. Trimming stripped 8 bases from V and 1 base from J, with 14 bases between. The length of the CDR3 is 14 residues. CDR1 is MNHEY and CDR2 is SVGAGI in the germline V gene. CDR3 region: CASRHPPGNTEAFF. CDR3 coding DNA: TGTGCCAGCCGACACCCACCCGGGAACACTGAAGCTTTCTTT.

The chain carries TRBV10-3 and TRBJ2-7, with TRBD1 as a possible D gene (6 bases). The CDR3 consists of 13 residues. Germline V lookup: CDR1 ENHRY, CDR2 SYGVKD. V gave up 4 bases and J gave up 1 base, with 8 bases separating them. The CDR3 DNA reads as TGTGCCATCAGTGCAGGGGCTTCCTACGAGCAGTACTTC. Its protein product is CAISAGASYEQYF.